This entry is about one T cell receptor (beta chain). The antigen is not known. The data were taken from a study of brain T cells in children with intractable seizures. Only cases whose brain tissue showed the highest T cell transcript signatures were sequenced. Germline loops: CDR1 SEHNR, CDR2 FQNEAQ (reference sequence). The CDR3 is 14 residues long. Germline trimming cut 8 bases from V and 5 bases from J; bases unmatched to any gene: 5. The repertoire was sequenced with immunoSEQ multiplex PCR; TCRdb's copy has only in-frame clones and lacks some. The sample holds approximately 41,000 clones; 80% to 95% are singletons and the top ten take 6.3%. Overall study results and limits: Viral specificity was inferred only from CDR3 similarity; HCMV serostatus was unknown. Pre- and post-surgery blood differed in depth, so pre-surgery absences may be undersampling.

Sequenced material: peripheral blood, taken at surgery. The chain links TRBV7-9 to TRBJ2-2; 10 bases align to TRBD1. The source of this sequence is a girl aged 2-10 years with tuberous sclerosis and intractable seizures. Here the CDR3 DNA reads TGTGCCAGCTGGGGGACAGGGGTAACCGGGGAGCTGTTTTTT. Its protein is CASWGTGVTGELFF.